This TCR beta chain appears in the sequencing data of a study of technical replicates of blood from a handful of donors. This CDR3 spans 16 amino acids. Germline V lookup: CDR1 SGHNT, CDR2 YYREEE (reference sequence). Trimming removed 4 bases from V and 4 bases from J; junction bases left unmatched: 4. The method was immunoSEQ multiplex PCR; TCRdb's version includes in-frame clones alone and lacks a portion of them. Among around 58,000 clones, more than 85% were seen once, and the ten largest hold approximately 4.9%. V usage is TRBV5-4 and J usage is TRBJ2-2, with TRBD2 matching 13 bases. Sequenced material: PBMCs. This receptor was identified in a human donor in good health. Some clones in this sample may be carry-over from other donors' samples. The CDR3 reads CASSRRTSGGTGELFF. In DNA form, the CDR3 reads TGTGCCAGCAGCCGGAGGACTAGCGGGGGCACCGGGGAGCTGTTTTTT.